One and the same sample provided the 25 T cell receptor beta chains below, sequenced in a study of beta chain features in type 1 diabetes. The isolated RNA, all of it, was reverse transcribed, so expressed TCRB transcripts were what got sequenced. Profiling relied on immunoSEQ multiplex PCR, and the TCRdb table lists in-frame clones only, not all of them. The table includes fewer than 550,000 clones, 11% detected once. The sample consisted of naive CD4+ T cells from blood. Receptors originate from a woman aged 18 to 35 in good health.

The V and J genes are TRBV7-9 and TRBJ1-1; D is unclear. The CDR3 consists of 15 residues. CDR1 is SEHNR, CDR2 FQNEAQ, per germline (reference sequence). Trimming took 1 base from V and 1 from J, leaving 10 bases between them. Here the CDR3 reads CASSLVGKQNTEAFF. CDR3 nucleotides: TGTGCCAGCAGCTTAGTAGGGAAGCAGAACACTGAAGCTTTCTTT.

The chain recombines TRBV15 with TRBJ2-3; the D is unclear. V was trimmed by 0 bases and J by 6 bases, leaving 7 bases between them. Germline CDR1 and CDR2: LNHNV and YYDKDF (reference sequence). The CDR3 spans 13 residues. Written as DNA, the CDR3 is TGTGCCACCAGCAGAGATCTTGAGGATACGCAGTATTTT. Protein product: CATSRDLEDTQYF.

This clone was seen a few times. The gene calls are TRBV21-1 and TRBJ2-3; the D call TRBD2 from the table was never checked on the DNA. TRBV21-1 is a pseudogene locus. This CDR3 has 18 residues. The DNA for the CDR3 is TGTGCCAGCAGCAAAAGGACTAGCGGGGGTCTAGGCACAGATACGCAGTATTTT. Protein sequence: CASSKRTSGGLGTDTQYF.

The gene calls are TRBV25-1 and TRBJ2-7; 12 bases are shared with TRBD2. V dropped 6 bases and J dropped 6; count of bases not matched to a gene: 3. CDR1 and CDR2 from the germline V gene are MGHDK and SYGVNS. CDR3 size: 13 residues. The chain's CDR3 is CASSRLAGVEQYF. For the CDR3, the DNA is TGTGCCAGCAGCCGACTAGCGGGAGTCGAGCAGTACTTC.

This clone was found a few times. Here the CDR3 reads CASNQGAGSTDTQYF. CDR3 sequence (DNA): TGCGCCAGCAACCAAGGGGCTGGTAGCACAGATACGCAGTATTTT. The V gene is TRBV5-1, the J gene TRBJ2-3, with a possible D match to TRBD1 (5 bases). V was cut by 6 bases and J by 0 bases, with 14 bases left in between. CDR1 SGHRS and CDR2 YFSETQ come from the germline V gene. This CDR3 contains 15 residues.

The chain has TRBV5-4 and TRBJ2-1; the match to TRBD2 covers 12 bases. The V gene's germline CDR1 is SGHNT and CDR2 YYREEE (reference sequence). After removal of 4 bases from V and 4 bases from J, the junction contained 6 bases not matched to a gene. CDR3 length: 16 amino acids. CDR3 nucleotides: TGTGCCAGCAGCCAGACTAGCGGGAGCCGGTACAATGAGCAGTTCTTC. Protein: CASSQTSGSRYNEQFF.

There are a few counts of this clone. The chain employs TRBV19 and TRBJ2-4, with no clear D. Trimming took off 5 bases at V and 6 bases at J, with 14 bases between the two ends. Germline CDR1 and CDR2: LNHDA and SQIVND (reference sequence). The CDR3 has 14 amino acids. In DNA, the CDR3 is TGTGCCAGTAGTTCTCTCTCAAAAGGAAACATTCAGTACTTC. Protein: CASSSLSKGNIQYF.

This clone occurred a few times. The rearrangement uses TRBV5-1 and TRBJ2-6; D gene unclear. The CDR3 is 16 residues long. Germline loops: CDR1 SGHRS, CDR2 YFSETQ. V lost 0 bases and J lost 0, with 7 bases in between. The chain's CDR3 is CASSLGLNSGANVLTF. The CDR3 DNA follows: TGCGCCAGCAGCTTGGGCCTCAACTCTGGGGCCAACGTCCTGACTTTC. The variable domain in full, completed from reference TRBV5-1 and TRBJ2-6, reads KAGVTQTPRYLIKTRGQQVTLSCSPISGHRSVSWYQQTPGQGLQFLFEYFSETQRNKGNFPGRFSGRQFSNSRSEMNVSTLELGDSALYLCASSLGLNSGANVLTFGAGSRLTVL.

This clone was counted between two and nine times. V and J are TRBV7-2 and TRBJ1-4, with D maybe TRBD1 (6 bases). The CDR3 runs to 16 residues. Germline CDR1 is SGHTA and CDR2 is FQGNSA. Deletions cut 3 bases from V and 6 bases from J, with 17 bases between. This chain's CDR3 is CASSFISRDTDEKLFF. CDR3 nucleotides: TGTGCCAGCAGCTTCATATCGCGGGACACCGATGAAAAACTGTTTTTT.

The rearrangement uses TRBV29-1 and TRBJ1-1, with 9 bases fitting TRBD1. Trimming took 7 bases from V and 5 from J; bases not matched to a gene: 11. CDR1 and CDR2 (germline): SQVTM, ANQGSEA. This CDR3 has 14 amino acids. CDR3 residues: CSAATGGGRTEAFF. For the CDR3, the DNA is TGCAGCGCCGCGACAGGGGGTGGTAGGACTGAAGCTTTCTTT.

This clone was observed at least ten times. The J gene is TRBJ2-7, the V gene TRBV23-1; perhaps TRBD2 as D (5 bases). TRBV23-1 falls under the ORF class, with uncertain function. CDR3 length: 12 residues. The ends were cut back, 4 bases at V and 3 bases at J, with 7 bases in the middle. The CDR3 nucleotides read TGCGCCAGCAGTCCCGGGAACTACGAGCAGTACGTC. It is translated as CASSPGNYEQYV.

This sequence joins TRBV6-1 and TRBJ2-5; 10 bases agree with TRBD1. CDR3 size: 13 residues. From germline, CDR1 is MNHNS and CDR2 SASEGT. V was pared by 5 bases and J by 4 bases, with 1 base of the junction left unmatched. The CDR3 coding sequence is TGTGCCAGCAGTAGACAGGGGGCAGAGACCCAGTACTTC. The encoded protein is CASSRQGAETQYF.

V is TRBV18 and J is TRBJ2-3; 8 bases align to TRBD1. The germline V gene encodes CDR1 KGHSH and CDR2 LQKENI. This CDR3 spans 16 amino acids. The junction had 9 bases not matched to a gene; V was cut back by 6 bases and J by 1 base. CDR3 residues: CASSQNGQGRTDTQYF. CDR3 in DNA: TGTGCCAGCTCTCAAAATGGACAGGGCCGCACAGATACGCAGTATTTT. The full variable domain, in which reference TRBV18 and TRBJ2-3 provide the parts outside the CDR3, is NAGVMQNPRHLVRRRGQEARLRCSPMKGHSHVYWYRQLPEEGLKFMVYLQKENIIDESGMPKERFSAEFPKEGPSILRIQQVVRGDSAAYFCASSQNGQGRTDTQYFGPGTRLTVL.

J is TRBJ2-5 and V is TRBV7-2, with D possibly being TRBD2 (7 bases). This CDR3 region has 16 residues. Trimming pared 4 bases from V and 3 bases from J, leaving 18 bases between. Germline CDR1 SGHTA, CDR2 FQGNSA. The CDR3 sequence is CASSSFGGGIKETQYF. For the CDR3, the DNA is TGTGCCAGCAGCTCATTTGGCGGGGGCATAAAAGAGACCCAGTACTTC.

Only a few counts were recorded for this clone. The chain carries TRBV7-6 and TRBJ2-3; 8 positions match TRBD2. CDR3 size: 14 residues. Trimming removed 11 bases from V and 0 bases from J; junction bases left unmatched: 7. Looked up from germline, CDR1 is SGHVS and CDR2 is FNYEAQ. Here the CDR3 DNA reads TGTGCCGTAGCGGGGAAAACTAGCACAGATACGCAGTATTTT. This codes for CAVAGKTSTDTQYF. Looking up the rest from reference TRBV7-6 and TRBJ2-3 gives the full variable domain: GAGVSQSPRYKVTKRGQDVALRCDPISGHVSLYWYRQALGQGPEFLTYFNYEAQQDKSGLPNDRFSAERPEGSISTLTIQRTEQRDSAMYRCAVAGKTSTDTQYFGPGTRLTVL.

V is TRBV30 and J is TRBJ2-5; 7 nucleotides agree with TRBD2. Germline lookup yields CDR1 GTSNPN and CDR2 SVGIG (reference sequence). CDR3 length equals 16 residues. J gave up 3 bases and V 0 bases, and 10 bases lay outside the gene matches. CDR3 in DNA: TGTGCCTGGAGTGTAACCCGGACTAGGAAAGAAGAGACCCAGTACTTC. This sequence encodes CAWSVTRTRKEETQYF.

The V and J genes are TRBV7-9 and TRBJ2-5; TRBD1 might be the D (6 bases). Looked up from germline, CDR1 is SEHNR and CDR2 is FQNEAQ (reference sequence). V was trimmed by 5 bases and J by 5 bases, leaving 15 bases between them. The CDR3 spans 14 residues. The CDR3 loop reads CASSEQGGGETQYF. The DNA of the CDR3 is TGTGCCAGCAGCGAACAGGGCGGTGGTGAGACCCAGTACTTC.

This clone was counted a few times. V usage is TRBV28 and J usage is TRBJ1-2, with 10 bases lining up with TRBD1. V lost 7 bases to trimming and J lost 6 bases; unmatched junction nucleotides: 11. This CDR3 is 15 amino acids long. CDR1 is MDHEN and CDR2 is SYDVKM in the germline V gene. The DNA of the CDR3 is TGTGCCAGCACCCTCCGGGACAGGGGATTCCATGGCTACACCTTC. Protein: CASTLRDRGFHGYTF.

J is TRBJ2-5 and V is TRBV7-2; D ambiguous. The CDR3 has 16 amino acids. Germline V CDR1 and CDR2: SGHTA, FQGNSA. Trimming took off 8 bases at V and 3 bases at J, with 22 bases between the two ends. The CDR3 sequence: CASSSVLRVTEETQYF. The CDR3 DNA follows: TGTGCCAGCTCCAGTGTTCTTAGGGTCACCGAAGAGACCCAGTACTTC.

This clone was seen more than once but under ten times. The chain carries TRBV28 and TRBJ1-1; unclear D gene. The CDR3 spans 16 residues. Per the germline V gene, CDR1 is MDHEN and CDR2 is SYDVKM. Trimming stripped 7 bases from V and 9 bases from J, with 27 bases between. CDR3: CASIIPDPGDGVKAFF. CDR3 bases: TGTGCCAGCATAATCCCAGATCCGGGCGACGGAGTCAAAGCTTTCTTT.

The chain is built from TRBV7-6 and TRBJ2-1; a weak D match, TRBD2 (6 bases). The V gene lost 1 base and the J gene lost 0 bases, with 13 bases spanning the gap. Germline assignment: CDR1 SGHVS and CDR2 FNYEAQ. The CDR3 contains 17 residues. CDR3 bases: TGTGCCAGCAGCTTAGAAGTAGCGGCCATCTCCTACAATGAGCAGTTCTTC. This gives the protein CASSLEVAAISYNEQFF.

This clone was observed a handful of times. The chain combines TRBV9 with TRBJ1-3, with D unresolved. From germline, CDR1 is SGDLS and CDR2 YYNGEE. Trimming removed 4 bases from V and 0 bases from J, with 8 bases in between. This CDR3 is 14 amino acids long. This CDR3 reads CASSSGNSGNTIYF. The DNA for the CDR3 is TGTGCCAGCAGCTCCGGGAACTCTGGAAACACCATATATTTT.

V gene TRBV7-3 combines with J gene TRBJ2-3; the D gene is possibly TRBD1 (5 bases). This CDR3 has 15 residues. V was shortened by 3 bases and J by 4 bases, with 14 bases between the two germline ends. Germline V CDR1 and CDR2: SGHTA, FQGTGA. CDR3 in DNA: TGTGCCAGCAGCTTTCGGCAGGGTAACTCAGATACGCAGTATTTT. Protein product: CASSFRQGNSDTQYF.

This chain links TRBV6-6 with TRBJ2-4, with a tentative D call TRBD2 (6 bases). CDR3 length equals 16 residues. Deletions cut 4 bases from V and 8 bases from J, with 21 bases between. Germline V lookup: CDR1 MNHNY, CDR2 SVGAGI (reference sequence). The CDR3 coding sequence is TGTGCCAGCAGTTCTTCACCGATAGGGCGGGGAGACATTCAGTACTTC. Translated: CASSSSPIGRGDIQYF.

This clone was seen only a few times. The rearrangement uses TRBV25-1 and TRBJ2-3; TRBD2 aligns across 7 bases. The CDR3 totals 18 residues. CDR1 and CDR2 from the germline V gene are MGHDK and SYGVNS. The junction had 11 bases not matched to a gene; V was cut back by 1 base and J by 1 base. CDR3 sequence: CASSEFLGGRYGTDTQYF. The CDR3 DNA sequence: TGTGCCAGCAGTGAATTCCTGGGAGGGAGGTATGGCACAGATACGCAGTATTTT.